This T cell receptor beta chain was sequenced in a study of beta chain features in type 1 diabetes. There are a few counts of this clone. Its antigen is currently unknown. General observations from the study: When Type 1 diabetes patients were examined, their TCRB CDR3s proved moderately but significantly shorter in all four CD4+ subsets.

Investigators reverse transcribed all isolated RNA, so they sequenced expressed TCRB transcripts. Repertoires were generated with immunoSEQ multiplex PCR, while TCRdb's copy carries only in-frame clones and drops some. Among 240,000 or so clones listed, about 15% were seen once. Germline assignment: CDR1 MGHRA and CDR2 YSYEKL. The ends lost 2 bases at V and 1 base at J; junction bases unmatched: 6. This CDR3 region has 17 residues. Sorting gave populations that all exceeded 98% purity. The source is a man younger than 40 with type 1 diabetes. Sequenced material: naive CD4+ T cells from blood. The V gene is TRBV4-1, the J gene TRBJ2-3; 10 bases fit TRBD2. The CDR3 here is CASSQPIAGGRTDTQYF. CDR3 nucleotides: TGCGCCAGCAGCCAACCAATAGCGGGGGGACGCACAGATACGCAGTATTTT.